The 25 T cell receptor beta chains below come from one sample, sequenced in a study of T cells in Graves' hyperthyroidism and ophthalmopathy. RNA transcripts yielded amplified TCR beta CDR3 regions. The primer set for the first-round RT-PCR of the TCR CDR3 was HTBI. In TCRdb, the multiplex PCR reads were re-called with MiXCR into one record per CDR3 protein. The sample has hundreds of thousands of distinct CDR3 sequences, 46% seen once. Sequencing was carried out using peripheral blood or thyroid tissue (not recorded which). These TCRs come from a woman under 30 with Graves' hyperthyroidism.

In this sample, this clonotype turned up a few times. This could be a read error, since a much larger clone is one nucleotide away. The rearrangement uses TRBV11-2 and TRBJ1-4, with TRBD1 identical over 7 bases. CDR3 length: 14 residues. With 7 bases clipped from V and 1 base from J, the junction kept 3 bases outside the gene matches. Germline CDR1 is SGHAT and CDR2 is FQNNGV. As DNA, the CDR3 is TGTGCCAGCAACCAGGGGGTAACTAATGAAAAACTGTTTTTT. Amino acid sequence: CASNQGVTNEKLFF. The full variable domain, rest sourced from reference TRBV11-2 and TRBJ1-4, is EAGVAQSPRYKIIEKRQSVAFWCNPISGHATLYWYQQILGQGPKLLIQFQNNGVVDDSQLPKDRFSAERLKGVDSTLKIQPAKLEDSAVYLCASNQGVTNEKLFFGSGTQLSVL.

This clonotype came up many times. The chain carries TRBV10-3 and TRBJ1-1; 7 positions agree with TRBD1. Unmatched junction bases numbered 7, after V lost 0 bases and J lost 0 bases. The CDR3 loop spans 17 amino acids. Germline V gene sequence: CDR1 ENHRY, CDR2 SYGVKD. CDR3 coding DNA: TGTGCCATCAGTGAGTCTACGGGACAGACTATGAACACTGAAGCTTTCTTT. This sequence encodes CAISESTGQTMNTEAFF.

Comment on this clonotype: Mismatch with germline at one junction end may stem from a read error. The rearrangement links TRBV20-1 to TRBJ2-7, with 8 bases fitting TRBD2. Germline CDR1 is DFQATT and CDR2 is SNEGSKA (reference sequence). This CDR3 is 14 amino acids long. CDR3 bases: TGCAGTGCGGGGGGGCCAGCGGGAGCCTACGGGCAGTACTTC. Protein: CSAGGPAGAYGQYF.

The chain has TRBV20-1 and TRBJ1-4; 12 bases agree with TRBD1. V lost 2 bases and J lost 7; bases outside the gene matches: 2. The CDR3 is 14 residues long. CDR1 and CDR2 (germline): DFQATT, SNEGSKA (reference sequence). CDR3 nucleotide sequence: TGCAGTGCTAGACCGGGACAGGGGGCTGAAAAACTGTTTTTT. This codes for CSARPGQGAEKLFF.

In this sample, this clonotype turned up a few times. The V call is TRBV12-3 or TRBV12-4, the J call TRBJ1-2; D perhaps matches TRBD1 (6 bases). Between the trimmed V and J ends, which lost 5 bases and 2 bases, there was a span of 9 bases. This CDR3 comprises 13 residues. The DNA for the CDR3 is TGTGCCAGCAGTCGGACAGTCAACTATGGCTACACCTTC. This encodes CASSRTVNYGYTF.

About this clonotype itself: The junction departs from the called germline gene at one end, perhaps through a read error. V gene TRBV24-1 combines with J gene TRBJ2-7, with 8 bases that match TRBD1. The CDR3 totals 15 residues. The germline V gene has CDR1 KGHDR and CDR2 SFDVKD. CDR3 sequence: CATSDWGTGRYGQYF. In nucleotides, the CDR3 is TGTGCCACCAGTGACTGGGGGACAGGAAGATACGGGCAGTACTTC.

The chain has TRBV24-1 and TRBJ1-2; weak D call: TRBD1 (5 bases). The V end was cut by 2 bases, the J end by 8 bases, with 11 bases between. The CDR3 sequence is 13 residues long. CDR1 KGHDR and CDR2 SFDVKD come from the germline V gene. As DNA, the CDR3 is TGTGCCACCAGTGATTCTAACAGGACAGGCTACACCTTC. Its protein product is CATSDSNRTGYTF.

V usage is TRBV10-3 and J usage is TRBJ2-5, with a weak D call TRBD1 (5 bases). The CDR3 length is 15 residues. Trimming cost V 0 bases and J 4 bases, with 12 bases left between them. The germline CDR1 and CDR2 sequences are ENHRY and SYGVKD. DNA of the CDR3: TGTGCCATCAGTGAGTCTTATGATACAGGAGAGACCCAGTACTTC. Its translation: CAISESYDTGETQYF.

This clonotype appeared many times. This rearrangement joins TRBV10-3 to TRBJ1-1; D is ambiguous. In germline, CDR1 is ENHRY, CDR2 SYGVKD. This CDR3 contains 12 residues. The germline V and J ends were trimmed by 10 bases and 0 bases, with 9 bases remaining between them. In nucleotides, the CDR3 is TGTGCCACAAGGGCCCTGAACACTGAAGCTTTCTTT. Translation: CATRALNTEAFF.

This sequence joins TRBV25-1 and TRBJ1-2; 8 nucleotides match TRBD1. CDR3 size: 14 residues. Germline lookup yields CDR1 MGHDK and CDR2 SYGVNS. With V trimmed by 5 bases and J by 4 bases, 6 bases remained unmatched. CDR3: CASSTSGGFYGYTF. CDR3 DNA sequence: TGTGCCAGCAGTACCTCAGGGGGCTTCTATGGCTACACCTTC.

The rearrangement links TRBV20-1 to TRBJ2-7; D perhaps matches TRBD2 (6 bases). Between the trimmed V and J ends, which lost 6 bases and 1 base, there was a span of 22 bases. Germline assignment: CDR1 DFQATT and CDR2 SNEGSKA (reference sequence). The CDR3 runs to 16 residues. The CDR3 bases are TGCAGTGCAAATACGATAAGGACTACCGTTTCCTACGAGCAGTACTTC. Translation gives CSANTIRTTVSYEQYF.

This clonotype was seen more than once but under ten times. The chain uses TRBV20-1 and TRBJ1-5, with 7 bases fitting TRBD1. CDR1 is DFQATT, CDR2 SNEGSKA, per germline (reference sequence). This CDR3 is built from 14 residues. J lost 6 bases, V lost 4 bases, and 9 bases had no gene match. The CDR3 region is CSATDGGGGQPQHF. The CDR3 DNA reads TGCAGTGCTACGGACGGAGGGGGCGGTCAGCCCCAGCATTTT.

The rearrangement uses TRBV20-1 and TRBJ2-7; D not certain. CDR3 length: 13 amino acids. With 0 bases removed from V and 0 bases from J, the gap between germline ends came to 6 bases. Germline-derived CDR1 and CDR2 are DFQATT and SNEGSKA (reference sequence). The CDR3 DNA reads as TGCAGTGCTAGAGATCCCATCTCCTACGAGCAGTACTTC. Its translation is CSARDPISYEQYF.

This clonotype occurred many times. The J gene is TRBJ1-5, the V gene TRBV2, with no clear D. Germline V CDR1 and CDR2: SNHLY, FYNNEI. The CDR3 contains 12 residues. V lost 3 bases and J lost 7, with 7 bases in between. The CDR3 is CASSDEGQPQHF. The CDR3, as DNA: TGTGCCAGCAGTGATGAAGGGCAGCCCCAGCATTTT.

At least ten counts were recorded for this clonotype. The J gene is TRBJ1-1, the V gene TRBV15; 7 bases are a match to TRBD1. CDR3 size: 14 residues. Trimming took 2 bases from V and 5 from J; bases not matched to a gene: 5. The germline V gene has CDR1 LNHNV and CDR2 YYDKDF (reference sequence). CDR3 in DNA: TGTGCCACCAGCAGAAACCAGGGGGGGACTGAAGCTTTCTTT. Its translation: CATSRNQGGTEAFF.

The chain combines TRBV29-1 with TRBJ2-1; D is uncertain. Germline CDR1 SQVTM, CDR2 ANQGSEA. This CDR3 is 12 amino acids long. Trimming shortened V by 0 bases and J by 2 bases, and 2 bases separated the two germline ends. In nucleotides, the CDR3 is TGCAGCGTTGAAGATCCCTACAATGAGCAGTTCTTC. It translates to CSVEDPYNEQFF.

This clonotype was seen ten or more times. In nucleotides, the CDR3 is TGTGCCACCAGCAGAGTAGGGGGAACAGGGAACGAGCAGTACTTC. This codes for CATSRVGGTGNEQYF. The chain uses TRBV15 and TRBJ2-7, with D perhaps TRBD1 (6 bases). Germline-derived CDR1 and CDR2 are LNHNV and YYDKDF (reference sequence). V was shortened by 1 base and J by 5 bases, with 15 bases between the two germline ends. This CDR3 contains 15 residues.

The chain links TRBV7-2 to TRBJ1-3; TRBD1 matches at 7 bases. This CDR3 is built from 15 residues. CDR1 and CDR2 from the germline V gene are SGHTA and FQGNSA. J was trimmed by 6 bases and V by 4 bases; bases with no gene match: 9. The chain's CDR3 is CASSSPGQVENTIYF. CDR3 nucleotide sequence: TGTGCCAGCAGCTCACCCGGACAGGTTGAAAACACCATATATTTT. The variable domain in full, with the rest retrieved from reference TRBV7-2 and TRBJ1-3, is GAGVSQSPSNKVTEKGKDVELRCDPISGHTALYWYRQSLGQGLEFLIYFQGNSAPDKSGLPSDRFSAERTGGSVSTLTIQRTQQEDSAVYLCASSSPGQVENTIYFGEGSWLTVV.

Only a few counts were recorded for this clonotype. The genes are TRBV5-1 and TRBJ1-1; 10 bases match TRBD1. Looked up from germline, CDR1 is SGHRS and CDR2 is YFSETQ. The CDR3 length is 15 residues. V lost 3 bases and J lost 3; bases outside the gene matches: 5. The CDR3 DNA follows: TGCGCCAGCAGCTCCTGGACAGGGGGAGACACTGAAGCTTTCTTT. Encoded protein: CASSSWTGGDTEAFF.

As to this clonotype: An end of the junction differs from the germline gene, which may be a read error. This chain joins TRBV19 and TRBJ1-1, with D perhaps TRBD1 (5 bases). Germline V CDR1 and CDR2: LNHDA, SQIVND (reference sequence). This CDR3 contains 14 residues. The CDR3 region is CASTLGRLDTEALF. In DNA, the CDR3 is TGTGCCAGTACCCTCGGACGGTTGGACACTGAAGCTCTCTTT. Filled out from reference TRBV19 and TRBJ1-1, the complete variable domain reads DGGITQSPKYLFRKEGQNVTLSCEQNLNHDAMYWYRQDPGQGLRLIYYSQIVNDFQKGDIAEGYSVSREKKESFPLTVTSAQKNPTAFYLCASTLGRLDTEALFGQGTRLTVV.

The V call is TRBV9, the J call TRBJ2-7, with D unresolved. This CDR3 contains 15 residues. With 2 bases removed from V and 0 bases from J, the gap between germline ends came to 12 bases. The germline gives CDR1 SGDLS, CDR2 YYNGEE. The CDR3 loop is CASSVNEESSYEQYF. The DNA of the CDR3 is TGTGCCAGCAGCGTGAACGAGGAGAGCTCCTACGAGCAGTACTTC.

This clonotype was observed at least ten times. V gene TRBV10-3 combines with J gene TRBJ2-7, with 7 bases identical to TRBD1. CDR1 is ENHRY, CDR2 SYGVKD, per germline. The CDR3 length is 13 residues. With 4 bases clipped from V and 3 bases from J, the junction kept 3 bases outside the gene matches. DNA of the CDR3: TGTGCCATCAGTGTTCAGGGGGTCTACGAGCAGTACTTC. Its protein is CAISVQGVYEQYF.

The CDR3 DNA reads as TGTGCCACCAGTGCCCGAGGGACTAGCGGGGAGCTGTTTTTT. Translated: CATSARGTSGELFF. The J gene is TRBJ2-2, the V gene TRBV24-1; 8 bases are shared with TRBD2. The V and J ends lost 5 bases and 7 bases, in that order; junction bases with no gene match: 5. Germline loops: CDR1 KGHDR, CDR2 SFDVKD. CDR3 length equals 14 residues.

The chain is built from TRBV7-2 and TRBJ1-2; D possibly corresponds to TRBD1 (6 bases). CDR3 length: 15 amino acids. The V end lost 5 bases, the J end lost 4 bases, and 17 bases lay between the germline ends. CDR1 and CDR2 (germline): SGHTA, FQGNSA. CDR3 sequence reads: CASSNSHTGRYGYTF. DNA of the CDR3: TGTGCCAGCAGCAATAGCCATACAGGGCGCTATGGCTACACCTTC.

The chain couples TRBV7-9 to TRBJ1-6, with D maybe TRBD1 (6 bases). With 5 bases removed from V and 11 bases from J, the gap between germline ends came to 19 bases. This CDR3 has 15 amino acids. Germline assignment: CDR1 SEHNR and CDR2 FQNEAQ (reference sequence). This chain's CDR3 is CASSQDWTVGTPLHF. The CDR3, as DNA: TGTGCCAGCAGCCAAGATTGGACAGTTGGTACACCCCTCCACTTT.